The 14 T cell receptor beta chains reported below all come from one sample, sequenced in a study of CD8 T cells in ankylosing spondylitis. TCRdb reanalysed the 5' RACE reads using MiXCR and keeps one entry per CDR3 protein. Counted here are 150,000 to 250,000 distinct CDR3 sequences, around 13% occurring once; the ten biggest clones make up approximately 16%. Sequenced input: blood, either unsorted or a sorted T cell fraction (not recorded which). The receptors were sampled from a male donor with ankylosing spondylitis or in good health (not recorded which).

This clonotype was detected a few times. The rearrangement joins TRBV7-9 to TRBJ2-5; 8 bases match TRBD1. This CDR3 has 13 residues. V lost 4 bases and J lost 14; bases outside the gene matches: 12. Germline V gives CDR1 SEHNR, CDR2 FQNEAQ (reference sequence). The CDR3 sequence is CASSSTGSGTGYF. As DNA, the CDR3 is TGTGCCAGCAGCTCTACCGGGTCCGGGACAGGATACTTC.

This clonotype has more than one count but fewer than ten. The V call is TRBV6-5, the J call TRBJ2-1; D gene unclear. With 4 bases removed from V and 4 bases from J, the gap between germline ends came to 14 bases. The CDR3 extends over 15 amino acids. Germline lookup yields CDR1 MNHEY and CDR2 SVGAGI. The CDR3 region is CASSSRTLGYNEQFF. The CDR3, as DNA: TGTGCCAGCAGTTCGCGGACCCTCGGGTACAATGAGCAGTTCTTC.

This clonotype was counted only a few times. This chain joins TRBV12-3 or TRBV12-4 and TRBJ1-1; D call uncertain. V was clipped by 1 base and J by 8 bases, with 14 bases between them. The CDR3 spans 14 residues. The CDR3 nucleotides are TGTGCCAGCAGTTTAGGAACCCCGGGCACGGAAGCTTTCTTT. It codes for CASSLGTPGTEAFF.

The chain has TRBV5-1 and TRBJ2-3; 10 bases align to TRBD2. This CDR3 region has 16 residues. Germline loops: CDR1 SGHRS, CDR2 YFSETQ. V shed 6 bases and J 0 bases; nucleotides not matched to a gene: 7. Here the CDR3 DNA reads TGCGCCAGCACCAGTAGCGGGGGGTACAGCACAGATACGCAGTATTTT. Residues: CASTSSGGYSTDTQYF. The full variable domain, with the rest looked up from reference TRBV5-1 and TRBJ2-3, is KAGVTQTPRYLIKTRGQQVTLSCSPISGHRSVSWYQQTPGQGLQFLFEYFSETQRNKGNFPGRFSGRQFSNSRSEMNVSTLELGDSALYLCASTSSGGYSTDTQYFGPGTRLTVL.

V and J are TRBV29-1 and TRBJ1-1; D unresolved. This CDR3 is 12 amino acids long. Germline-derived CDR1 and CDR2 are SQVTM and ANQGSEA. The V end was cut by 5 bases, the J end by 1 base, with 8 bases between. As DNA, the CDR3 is TGCAGCGTTCCTACGGAGAACACTGAAGCTTTCTTT. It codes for CSVPTENTEAFF.

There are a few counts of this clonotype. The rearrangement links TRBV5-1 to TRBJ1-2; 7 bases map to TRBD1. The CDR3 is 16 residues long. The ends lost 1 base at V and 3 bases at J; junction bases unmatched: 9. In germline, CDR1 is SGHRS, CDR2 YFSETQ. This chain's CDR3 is CASSLPRDSTDYGYTF. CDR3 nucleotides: TGCGCCAGCAGCTTGCCCCGGGACAGCACCGACTATGGCTACACCTTC.

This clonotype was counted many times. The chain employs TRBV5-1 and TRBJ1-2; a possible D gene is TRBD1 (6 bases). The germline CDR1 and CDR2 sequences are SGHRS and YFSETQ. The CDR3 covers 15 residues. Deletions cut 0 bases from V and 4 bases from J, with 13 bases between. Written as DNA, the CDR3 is TGCGCCAGCAGCTTGGAGCCGGGGGCGGTCTATGGCTACACCTTC. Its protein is CASSLEPGAVYGYTF.

As DNA, the CDR3 is TGTGCCAGCAGTTCTCTGGGGGCGGCCTCTAGCACAGATACGCAGTATTTT. As protein: CASSSLGAASSTDTQYF. The chain joins TRBV2 to TRBJ2-3; D may be TRBD1 (6 bases). In germline, CDR1 is SNHLY, CDR2 FYNNEI. Trimming removed 5 bases from V and 0 bases from J, with 18 bases in between. This CDR3 is built from 17 residues.

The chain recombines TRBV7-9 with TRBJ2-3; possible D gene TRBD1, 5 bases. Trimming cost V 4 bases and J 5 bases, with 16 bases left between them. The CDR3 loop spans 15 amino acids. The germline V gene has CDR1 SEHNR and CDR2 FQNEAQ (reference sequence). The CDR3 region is CASSSPGRVGDTQYF. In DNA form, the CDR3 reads TGTGCCAGCAGCTCCCCGGGCAGGGTAGGAGATACGCAGTATTTT.

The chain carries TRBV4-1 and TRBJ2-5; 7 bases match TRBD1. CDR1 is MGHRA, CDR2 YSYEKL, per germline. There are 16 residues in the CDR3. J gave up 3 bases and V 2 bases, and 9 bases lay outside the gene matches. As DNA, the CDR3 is TGCGCCAGCAGCCAACGGCCCTCCGGGACAGAAGAGACCCAGTACTTC. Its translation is CASSQRPSGTEETQYF.

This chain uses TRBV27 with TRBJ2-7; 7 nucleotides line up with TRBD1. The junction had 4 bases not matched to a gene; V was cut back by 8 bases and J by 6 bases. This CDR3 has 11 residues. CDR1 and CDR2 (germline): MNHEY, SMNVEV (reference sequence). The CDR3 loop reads CASRQGVEQYF. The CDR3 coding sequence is TGTGCCAGCCGACAGGGAGTCGAGCAGTACTTC.

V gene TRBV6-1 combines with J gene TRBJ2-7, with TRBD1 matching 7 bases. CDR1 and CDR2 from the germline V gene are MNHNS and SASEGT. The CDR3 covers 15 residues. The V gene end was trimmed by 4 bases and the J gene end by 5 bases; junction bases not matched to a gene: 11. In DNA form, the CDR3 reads TGTGCCAGCAGTGTTCAGACAGGGTCTTTCGACGAGCAGTACTTC. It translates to CASSVQTGSFDEQYF.

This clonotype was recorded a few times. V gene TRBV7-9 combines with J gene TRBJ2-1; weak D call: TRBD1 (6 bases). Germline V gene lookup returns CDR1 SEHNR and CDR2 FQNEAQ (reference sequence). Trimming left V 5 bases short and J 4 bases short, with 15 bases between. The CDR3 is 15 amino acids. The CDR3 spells CASSPGEAEYNEQFF. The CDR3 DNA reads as TGTGCCAGCAGCCCAGGGGAAGCGGAGTACAATGAGCAGTTCTTC. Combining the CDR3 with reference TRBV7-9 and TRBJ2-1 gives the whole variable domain DTGVSQNPRHKITKRGQNVTFRCDPISEHNRLYWYRQTLGQGPEFLTYFQNEAQLEKSRLLSDRFSAERPKGSFSTLEIQRTEQGDSAMYLCASSPGEAEYNEQFFGPGTRLTVL.

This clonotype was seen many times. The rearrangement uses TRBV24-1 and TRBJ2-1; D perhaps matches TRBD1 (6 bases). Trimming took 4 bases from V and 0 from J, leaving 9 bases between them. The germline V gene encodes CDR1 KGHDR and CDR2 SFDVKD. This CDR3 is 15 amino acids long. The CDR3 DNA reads TGTGCCACCAGTGACACAGGGAGCTCCTACAATGAGCAGTTCTTC. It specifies CATSDTGSSYNEQFF.